The rows below give T cell receptor beta chains drawn from one sample of a study of cytomegalovirus exposure and HLA in healthy donors. Produced via immunoSEQ multiplex PCR; TCRdb's table is partial and in-frame only. The listing records some 80,000 clones. Sequences were obtained from PBMCs. Receptor source: a man aged 45-65 years in good health and CMV-seropositive. Each CDR3 is given without its conserved first and last residue.

cdr3_aa j_call v_call
ASSQAAPGLAGGPDTQY TRBJ2-3 TRBV4-1
ASSPPSGMGYEQY TRBJ2-7 TRBV7-9
ASSEMAGGNAGEQF TRBJ2-1 TRBV6-1
ASSLNRLARETQY TRBJ2-5 TRBV5-1
ASQSAIADTGELF TRBJ2-2 TRBV7-2
SVETTGGREQY TRBJ2-7 TRBV29-1
ASSPSGGGYT TRBJ1-2 TRBV5-1
ASSSSGRAETQY TRBJ2-5 TRBV7-9
AAGKTYEQY TRBJ2-7 TRBV10-3
ASSPLDGNSPLH TRBJ1-6 TRBV4-2
ASSVGQGTPSGNTIY TRBJ1-3 TRBV9
ASRPGTDSGNTIY TRBJ1-3 TRBV5-1
ASSFTGSTDTQY TRBJ2-3 TRBV7-9
AWSVGGDTLQETQY TRBJ2-5 TRBV30
ASSSYPGQTNEKLF TRBJ1-4 TRBV11-3
ASSHAAGEGVNYGYT TRBJ1-2 TRBV5-1
ASGDRGQGSNQPQH TRBJ1-5 TRBV2
ASSDSSGQGLRAYGYT TRBJ1-2 TRBV25-1
ASSLGLGGPYNEQF TRBJ2-1 TRBV5-1
ASSLSGNTEAF TRBJ1-1 TRBV18
ASVQTGNTIY TRBJ1-3 TRBV7-9
ASSSLREAYEQY TRBJ2-7 TRBV27
ASSTEGLYNSPLH TRBJ1-6 TRBV5-1
ASSYLGQGGNEKLF TRBJ1-4 TRBV5-4
ASSSSESFYEQY TRBJ2-7 TRBV19